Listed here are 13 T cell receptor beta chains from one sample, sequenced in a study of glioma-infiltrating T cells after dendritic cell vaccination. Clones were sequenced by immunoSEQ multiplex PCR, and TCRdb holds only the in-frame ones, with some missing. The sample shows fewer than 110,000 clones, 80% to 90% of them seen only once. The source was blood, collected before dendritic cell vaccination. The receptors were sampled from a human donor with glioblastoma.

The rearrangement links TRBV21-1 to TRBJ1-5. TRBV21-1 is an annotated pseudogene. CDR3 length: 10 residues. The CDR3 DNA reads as TGTGCCAGCAGCTCGGGGCCCCAGCATTTT. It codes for CASSSGPQHF.

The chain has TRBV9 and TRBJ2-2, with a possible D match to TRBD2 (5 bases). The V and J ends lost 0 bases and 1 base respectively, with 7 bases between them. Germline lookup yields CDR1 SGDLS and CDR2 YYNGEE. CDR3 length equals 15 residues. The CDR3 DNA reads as TGTGCCAGCAGCGTAGAACGGGGGAACACCGGGGAGCTGTTTTTT. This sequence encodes CASSVERGNTGELFF.

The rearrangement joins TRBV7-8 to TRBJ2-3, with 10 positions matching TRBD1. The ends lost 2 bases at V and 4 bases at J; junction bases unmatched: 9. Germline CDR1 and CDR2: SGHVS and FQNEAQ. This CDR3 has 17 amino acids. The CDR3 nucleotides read TGTGCCAGCAGCTTAATGCCTTTGACAGGGGGCGCAGATACGCAGTATTTT. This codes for CASSLMPLTGGADTQYF.

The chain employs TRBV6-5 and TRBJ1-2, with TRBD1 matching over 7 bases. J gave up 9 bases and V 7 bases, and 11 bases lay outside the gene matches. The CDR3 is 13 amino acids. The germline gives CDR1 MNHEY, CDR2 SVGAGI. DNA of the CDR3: TGTGCCAGCAATCCTGGGTCGGGACAGAGCTACACCTTC. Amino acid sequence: CASNPGSGQSYTF.

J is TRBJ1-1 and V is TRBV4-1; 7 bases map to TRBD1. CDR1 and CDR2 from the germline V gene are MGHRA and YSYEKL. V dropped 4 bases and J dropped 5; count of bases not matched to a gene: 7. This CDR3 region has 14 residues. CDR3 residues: CASSRNQGGTEAFF. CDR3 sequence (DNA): TGCGCCAGCAGCCGGAATCAGGGGGGAACTGAAGCTTTCTTT.

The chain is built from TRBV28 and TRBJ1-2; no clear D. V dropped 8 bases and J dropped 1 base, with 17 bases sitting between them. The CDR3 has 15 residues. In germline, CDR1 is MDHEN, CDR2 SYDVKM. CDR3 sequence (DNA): TGTGCCAGCGCTACCAACCAACAGAGTAACTATGGCTACACCTTC. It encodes CASATNQQSNYGYTF.

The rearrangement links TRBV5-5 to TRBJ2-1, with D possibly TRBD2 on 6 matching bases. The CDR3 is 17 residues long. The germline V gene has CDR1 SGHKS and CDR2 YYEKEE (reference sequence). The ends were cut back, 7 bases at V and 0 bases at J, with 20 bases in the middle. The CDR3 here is CASDGVGRGSSYNEQFF. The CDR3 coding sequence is TGTGCCAGCGATGGGGTTGGGCGGGGAAGCTCCTACAATGAGCAGTTCTTC.

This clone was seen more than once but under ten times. In DNA, the CDR3 is TGTGCCATCCACCCCCGCAGGGACTCTGAAGCTTTCTTT. It codes for CAIHPRRDSEAFF. The chain has TRBV10-3 and TRBJ1-1; D might be TRBD1 (5 bases). This CDR3 has 13 amino acids. Trimming pared 8 bases from V and 6 bases from J, leaving 16 bases between. Germline CDR1 ENHRY, CDR2 SYGVKD.

CDR3 region: CASSLVANYEQYF. CDR3 in DNA: TGTGCCAGCAGCTTGGTGGCAAACTACGAGCAGTACTTC. The rearrangement links TRBV5-5 to TRBJ2-7, with no clear D. From germline, CDR1 is SGHKS and CDR2 YYEKEE (reference sequence). Trimming pared 0 bases from V and 3 bases from J, leaving 7 bases between. CDR3 length: 13 residues.

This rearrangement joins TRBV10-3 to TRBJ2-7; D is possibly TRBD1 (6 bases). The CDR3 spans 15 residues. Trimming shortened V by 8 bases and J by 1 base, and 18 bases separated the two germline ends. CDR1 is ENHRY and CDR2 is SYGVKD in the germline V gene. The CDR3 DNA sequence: TGTGCCATCCCTCCCGACAGGCTTCCGTCCTACGAGCAGTACTTC. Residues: CAIPPDRLPSYEQYF.

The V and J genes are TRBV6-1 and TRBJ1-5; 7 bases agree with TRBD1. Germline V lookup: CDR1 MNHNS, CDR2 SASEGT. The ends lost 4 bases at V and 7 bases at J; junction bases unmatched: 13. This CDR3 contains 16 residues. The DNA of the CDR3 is TGTGCCAGCAGTGGGGGGACAGCTCCAACGGGGCAGCCCCAGCATTTT. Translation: CASSGGTAPTGQPQHF.

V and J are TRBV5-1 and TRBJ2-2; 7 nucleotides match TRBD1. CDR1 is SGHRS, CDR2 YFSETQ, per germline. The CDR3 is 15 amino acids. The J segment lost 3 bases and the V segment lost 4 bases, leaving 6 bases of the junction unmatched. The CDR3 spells CASSRAGTDTGELFF. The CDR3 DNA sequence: TGCGCCAGCAGCAGGGCCGGGACAGACACCGGGGAGCTGTTTTTT.

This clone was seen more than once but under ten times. The DNA for the CDR3 is TGTGCCAGCAGCTTCTCAACTAATGAAAAACTGTTTTTT. Translation gives CASSFSTNEKLFF. The rearrangement joins TRBV5-4 to TRBJ1-4, with no clear D. Between the trimmed V and J ends, which lost 2 bases and 0 bases, there was a span of 2 bases. Germline-derived CDR1 and CDR2 are SGHNT and YYREEE (reference sequence). This CDR3 spans 13 amino acids. The full variable domain, completed using reference TRBV5-4 and TRBJ1-4, is ETGVTQSPTHLIKTRGQQVTLRCSSQSGHNTVSWYQQALGQGPQFIFQYYREEENGRGNFPPRFSGLQFPNYSSELNVNALELDDSALYLCASSFSTNEKLFFGSGTQLSVL.